What follows are 8 T cell receptor beta chains derived from one specimen sequenced in a study of T cell repertoires in cytomegalovirus infection. TCRdb re-called the reads through MiXCR, storing one row per CDR3 protein. The table has about 320,000 distinct CDR3 sequences, 8% to 9.5% seen once. Material for sequencing was PBMCs. These receptors all come from a human donor in good health (CMV status not recorded). Some clones in this sample may be carry-over from other donors' samples.

This clonotype has a handful of counts. CDR3 protein: CASSWRDGGSTEAFF. CDR3 coding DNA: TGTGCCAGCAGTTGGCGGGACGGCGGATCCACTGAAGCTTTCTTT. V usage is TRBV6-8 and J usage is TRBJ1-1; D perhaps matches TRBD1 (5 bases). Germline CDR1 is MNHGY and CDR2 is SAAAGT. CDR3 size: 15 residues. V lost 4 bases and J lost 4, with 16 bases in between.

The chain uses TRBV12-3 or TRBV12-4 and TRBJ1-4; D possibly corresponds to TRBD1 (5 bases). The CDR3 spans 14 residues. The germline V and J ends were trimmed by 6 bases and 2 bases, with 10 bases remaining between them. The CDR3 protein is CASRPGTTNEKLFF. The CDR3 region has the DNA TGTGCCAGCAGACCAGGGACCACTAATGAAAAACTGTTTTTT.

This clonotype was seen repeatedly, ten times or more. The V gene is TRBV7-8, the J gene TRBJ2-1; D not certain. The germline V and J ends were trimmed by 1 base and 10 bases, with 11 bases remaining between them. The CDR3 length is 13 residues. CDR1 and CDR2 from the germline V gene are SGHVS and FQNEAQ. The CDR3 loop reads CASSLGGASEQFF. Written as DNA, the CDR3 is TGTGCCAGCAGCTTAGGTGGTGCGTCAGAGCAGTTCTTC.

This clonotype came up a few times. V is TRBV12-3 or TRBV12-4 and J is TRBJ1-1, with unresolved D. Trimming removed 2 bases at V and 1 base at J, with 8 bases between. The CDR3 has 14 residues. The CDR3 loop is CASSLRAANTEAFF. CDR3 DNA: TGTGCCAGCAGTTTAAGGGCGGCGAACACTGAAGCTTTCTTT.

This clonotype has only a few counts. This chain joins TRBV7-6 and TRBJ2-7; D perhaps matches TRBD1 (6 bases). The CDR3 loop spans 15 amino acids. Trimming stripped 2 bases from V and 4 bases from J, with 15 bases between. The germline V gene encodes CDR1 SGHVS and CDR2 FNYEAQ. CDR3 nucleotide sequence: TGTGCCAGCAGCTTACGTCAGGGGCCCCCTTACGAGCAGTACTTC. Protein product: CASSLRQGPPYEQYF.

Worth noting for this clonotype: This may arise from a read error, as a much more abundant clone is one base away. V and J are TRBV7-2 and TRBJ2-1; 10 nucleotides line up with TRBD2. CDR3 length equals 14 residues. V dropped 5 bases and J dropped 7; count of bases not matched to a gene: 5. The germline V gene has CDR1 SGHTA and CDR2 FQGNSA. The CDR3 DNA follows: TGTGCCAGCAGCCTTAGCGGGGGGAGGAATGAGCAGTTCTTC. It specifies CASSLSGGRNEQFF.

The V call is TRBV7-2, the J call TRBJ1-1; the match to TRBD1 covers 9 bases. The germline gives CDR1 SGHTA, CDR2 FQGNSA. V trimming: 4 bases; J trimming: 3 bases; junction bases outside the gene matches: 15. The CDR3 extends over 18 amino acids. The CDR3 spells CASSYDRDREAWDTEAFF. The CDR3 coding sequence is TGTGCCAGCAGCTACGACCGGGACAGGGAGGCGTGGGACACTGAAGCTTTCTTT.

The chain combines TRBV7-2 with TRBJ1-2; a possible D gene is TRBD1 (6 bases). CDR3 length: 14 residues. From germline, CDR1 is SGHTA and CDR2 FQGNSA. V lost 1 base, J lost 8 bases, and 14 bases lay in between. CDR3 DNA sequence: TGTGCCAGCAGCTTAGGGTTGGGGGGCGGGGGCTACACCTTC. Protein product: CASSLGLGGGGYTF.